This TCR beta chain was sequenced for a study of blood T cell repertoires in COVID-19. Whole-study context: COVID-19 samples collected from the United States, Italy and Spain covered acute and convalescent phases.

Per the authors' pipeline: Amplified reference gene primers provided the basis for estimating nucleated cell counts. Generated by immunoSEQ multiplex PCR, the TCRdb table keeps only in-frame clones and is missing some. V and J calls and clone size are those listed in that table; D and trimming were worked out from the DNA. This sample has about 180,000 clones, with 65% to 90% found just once. The clonotype was recovered from a human donor in a cohort sampled during active COVID-19. Input material: peripheral blood.

CDR3 region: CASSWDSARDTQYF. CDR3 coding DNA: TGTGCCAGCAGTTGGGATAGCGCTCGAGATACGCAGTATTTT. The chain links TRBV25-1 to TRBJ2-3; D is perhaps TRBD2 (5 bases). The V end lost 5 bases, the J end lost 5 bases, and 14 bases lay between the germline ends. CDR3 size: 14 residues. Germline V gene lookup returns CDR1 MGHDK and CDR2 SYGVNS.